A selection of T cell receptor beta chains follows, all from one sample in a study of blood T cell repertoires in COVID-19. Produced via immunoSEQ multiplex PCR; TCRdb's table is partial and in-frame only. This table holds 100,000 to 150,000 clones, around 80% found once. The sequenced material came from peripheral blood. These receptors all come from a man aged 65 to 85 with acute or convalescent COVID-19. Each CDR3 is given with its conserved first and last residue. The order of the fields is clone size, D gene, J gene, V gene, CDR3 protein, CDR3 DNA. The D gene is left open where the match is weak. Not all rows give a size; the values are once, few, many and, for expanded clones, a class.

clone size: NA; D gene: NA; J gene: TRBJ2-1; V gene: TRBV6-2/TRBV6-3; CDR3 protein: CASSNDARQAPYYNEQFF; CDR3 DNA: TGTGCCAGCAGTAACGACGCCCGACAGGCGCCATACTACAATGAGCAGTTCTTC
clone size: NA; D gene: TRBD2; J gene: TRBJ2-1; V gene: TRBV5-1; CDR3 protein: CASSLGQTSGRGDEQFF; CDR3 DNA: TGCGCCAGCAGCTTGGGGCAGACTAGCGGGAGGGGAGATGAGCAGTTCTTC
clone size: NA; D gene: NA; J gene: TRBJ2-3; V gene: TRBV5-1; CDR3 protein: CASSGGEAADTQYF; CDR3 DNA: TGCGCCAGCAGCGGCGGGGAGGCAGCAGATACGCAGTATTTT
clone size: NA; D gene: NA; J gene: TRBJ1-5; V gene: TRBV30; CDR3 protein: CAWSVRRAGSNQPQHF; CDR3 DNA: TGTGCCTGGAGTGTACGGAGAGCGGGGAGCAATCAGCCCCAGCATTTT
clone size: NA; D gene: NA; J gene: TRBJ2-1; V gene: TRBV7-3; CDR3 protein: CASSLAGTSLFF; CDR3 DNA: TGTGCCAGCAGCTTAGCCGGGACTTCCCTTTTCTTC
clone size: once; D gene: TRBD2; J gene: TRBJ2-5; V gene: TRBV7-3; CDR3 protein: CASSLEAGTLYF; CDR3 DNA: TGTGCCAGCAGCTTAGAAGCGGGGACTTTGTACTTC
clone size: few; D gene: TRBD1; J gene: TRBJ1-1; V gene: TRBV30; CDR3 protein: CAWTWTGRTEAFF; CDR3 DNA: TGTGCCTGGACCTGGACAGGAAGGACTGAAGCTTTCTTT
clone size: few; D gene: NA; J gene: TRBJ1-6; V gene: TRBV10-3; CDR3 protein: CAISESSGGKSSYNSPLHF; CDR3 DNA: TGTGCCATCAGTGAGTCGTCGGGAGGGAAAAGCTCCTATAATTCACCCCTCCACTTT
clone size: NA; D gene: NA; J gene: TRBJ1-1; V gene: TRBV19; CDR3 protein: CASSIVGLTEAFF; CDR3 DNA: TGTGCCAGTAGTATAGTTGGGCTCACTGAAGCTTTCTTT
clone size: NA; D gene: TRBD2; J gene: TRBJ2-7; V gene: TRBV5-1; CDR3 protein: CASSVAGGALYEQYF; CDR3 DNA: TGCGCCAGCAGCGTGGCGGGAGGTGCGCTTTACGAGCAGTACTTC
clone size: few; D gene: TRBD1; J gene: TRBJ2-3; V gene: TRBV4-1; CDR3 protein: CASSQDNRDRRTDTQYF; CDR3 DNA: TGCGCCAGCAGCCAAGACAACCGGGACAGACGCACAGATACGCAGTATTTT
clone size: once; D gene: TRBD1; J gene: TRBJ2-2; V gene: TRBV7-8; CDR3 protein: CASSPGQGDTGELFF; CDR3 DNA: TGTGCCAGCAGCCCGGGACAGGGGGACACCGGGGAGCTGTTTTTT
clone size: NA; D gene: TRBD1; J gene: TRBJ2-5; V gene: TRBV5-4; CDR3 protein: CASSYQGRGPLQETQYF; CDR3 DNA: TGTGCCAGCAGTTATCAGGGCAGGGGGCCGCTCCAAGAGACCCAGTACTTC
clone size: NA; D gene: NA; J gene: TRBJ1-1; V gene: TRBV1; CDR3 protein: CTSSQGPFGKKNTEAFF; CDR3 DNA: TGCACCAGCAGCCAGGGGCCGTTTGGCAAAAAGAACACTGAAGCTTTCTTT
clone size: NA; D gene: TRBD1; J gene: TRBJ2-7; V gene: TRBV10-3; CDR3 protein: CAIKTTGFYEQYF; CDR3 DNA: TGTGCCATCAAAACGACAGGGTTCTACGAGCAGTACTTC
clone size: NA; D gene: TRBD1; J gene: TRBJ2-2; V gene: TRBV13; CDR3 protein: CASSPDRVANTGELFF; CDR3 DNA: TGTGCCAGCAGCCCAGACAGGGTCGCGAACACCGGGGAGCTGTTTTTT
clone size: NA; D gene: NA; J gene: TRBJ1-2; V gene: TRBV3-1/TRBV3-2; CDR3 protein: CASSQHNTEAGYTF; CDR3 DNA: TGTGCCAGCAGCCAACACAACACGGAGGCTGGCTACACCTTC
clone size: NA; D gene: NA; J gene: TRBJ2-1; V gene: TRBV29-1; CDR3 protein: CSVGGLGGIRYNEQFF; CDR3 DNA: TGCAGCGTTGGGGGCCTTGGCGGGATCCGTTACAATGAGCAGTTCTTC
clone size: NA; D gene: TRBD1; J gene: TRBJ2-7; V gene: TRBV5-1; CDR3 protein: CASSPGTVNVYEQYF; CDR3 DNA: TGCGCCAGCAGCCCCGGGACAGTTAATGTCTACGAGCAGTACTTC
clone size: few; D gene: TRBD2; J gene: TRBJ2-3; V gene: TRBV24-1; CDR3 protein: CATSDFFSGSAPDTQYF; CDR3 DNA: TGTGCCACCAGTGATTTCTTTAGCGGGAGCGCCCCGGATACGCAGTATTTT
clone size: NA; D gene: NA; J gene: TRBJ2-1; V gene: TRBV9; CDR3 protein: CASSAGGRVNNEQFF; CDR3 DNA: TGTGCCAGCAGCGCCGGGGGGCGCGTGAACAATGAGCAGTTCTTC
clone size: NA; D gene: NA; J gene: TRBJ1-1; V gene: TRBV18; CDR3 protein: CASSPRTPVNTEAFF; CDR3 DNA: TGTGCCAGCTCACCCAGAACACCTGTGAACACTGAAGCTTTCTTT
clone size: NA; D gene: NA; J gene: TRBJ1-1; V gene: TRBV10-3; CDR3 protein: CAISAGADGAFF; CDR3 DNA: TGTGCCATCAGTGCAGGGGCCGATGGGGCTTTCTTT
clone size: few; D gene: NA; J gene: TRBJ1-4; V gene: TRBV28; CDR3 protein: CASSFAGETNEKLFF; CDR3 DNA: TGTGCCAGCAGTTTCGCAGGGGAAACTAATGAAAAACTGTTTTTT
clone size: NA; D gene: NA; J gene: TRBJ2-5; V gene: TRBV18; CDR3 protein: CASSPYTGGERETQYF; CDR3 DNA: TGTGCCAGCTCACCATATACGGGTGGGGAGAGGGAGACCCAGTACTTC
clone size: NA; D gene: NA; J gene: TRBJ1-2; V gene: TRBV5-6; CDR3 protein: CASSFAGFNYGYTF; CDR3 DNA: TGTGCCAGCAGCTTTGCGGGGTTTAACTATGGCTACACCTTC
clone size: NA; D gene: NA; J gene: TRBJ2-4; V gene: TRBV3-1/TRBV3-2; CDR3 protein: CASSQGRAPAKNIQYF; CDR3 DNA: TGTGCCAGCAGCCAAGGGAGGGCTCCAGCCAAAAACATTCAGTACTTC
clone size: NA; D gene: NA; J gene: TRBJ1-1; V gene: TRBV28; CDR3 protein: CASSPMEGMNTEAFF; CDR3 DNA: TGTGCCAGCAGCCCCATGGAGGGCATGAACACTGAAGCTTTCTTT
clone size: once; D gene: NA; J gene: TRBJ2-7; V gene: TRBV28; CDR3 protein: CASRDTARRIYEQYF; CDR3 DNA: TGTGCCAGCAGAGATACGGCACGGAGGATCTACGAGCAGTACTTC
clone size: few; D gene: TRBD1; J gene: TRBJ2-1; V gene: TRBV5-4; CDR3 protein: CASSSQGAALYNEQFF; CDR3 DNA: TGTGCCAGCAGCTCCCAGGGGGCGGCTCTTTACAATGAGCAGTTCTTC
clone size: NA; D gene: TRBD2; J gene: TRBJ2-1; V gene: TRBV5-1; CDR3 protein: CASTLAGTYNEQFF; CDR3 DNA: TGCGCCAGCACCTTAGCGGGAACGTACAATGAGCAGTTCTTC
clone size: NA; D gene: TRBD2; J gene: TRBJ2-1; V gene: TRBV5-1; CDR3 protein: CASSLAGRAGVEQFF; CDR3 DNA: TGCGCCAGCAGCTTGGCCGGGAGGGCCGGGGTTGAGCAGTTCTTC
clone size: once; D gene: TRBD1; J gene: TRBJ2-1; V gene: TRBV7-3; CDR3 protein: CASSQGDRVVYEQFF; CDR3 DNA: TGTGCCAGCAGCCAAGGGGACAGGGTTGTCTATGAGCAGTTCTTC
clone size: NA; D gene: NA; J gene: TRBJ2-4; V gene: TRBV19; CDR3 protein: CASSIGGAGNIQYF; CDR3 DNA: TGTGCCAGTAGTATTGGAGGGGCTGGAAACATTCAGTACTTC
clone size: once; D gene: NA; J gene: TRBJ2-7; V gene: TRBV5-1; CDR3 protein: CASSLSPEGGRYEQYF; CDR3 DNA: TGCGCCAGCAGCTTGTCACCCGAGGGGGGGCGGTACGAGCAGTACTTC
clone size: NA; D gene: NA; J gene: TRBJ2-5; V gene: TRBV5-1; CDR3 protein: CASSLAVRETQYF; CDR3 DNA: TGCGCCAGCAGCTTGGCAGTGAGGGAGACCCAGTACTTC
clone size: NA; D gene: TRBD1; J gene: TRBJ2-2; V gene: TRBV6-4; CDR3 protein: CASSRQGDTTGELFF; CDR3 DNA: TGTGCCAGCAGTAGGCAGGGGGACACCACCGGGGAGCTGTTTTTT
clone size: many; D gene: TRBD2; J gene: TRBJ2-2; V gene: TRBV27; CDR3 protein: CASSFREGITGELFF; CDR3 DNA: TGTGCCAGCAGTTTCCGGGAGGGCATCACCGGGGAGCTGTTTTTT
clone size: NA; D gene: TRBD1; J gene: TRBJ2-3; V gene: TRBV6-6; CDR3 protein: CASSRDSSDTQYF; CDR3 DNA: TGTGCCAGCAGCCGGGACAGTTCAGATACGCAGTATTTT
clone size: NA; D gene: NA; J gene: TRBJ2-7; V gene: TRBV28; CDR3 protein: CASSSPRREQYF; CDR3 DNA: TGTGCCAGCAGTTCCCCGAGGCGGGAGCAGTACTTC
clone size: NA; D gene: NA; J gene: TRBJ2-7; V gene: TRBV5-1; CDR3 protein: CASSSEGLPHSYEQYF; CDR3 DNA: TGCGCCAGCAGCTCCGAGGGACTCCCCCACTCCTACGAGCAGTACTTC
clone size: few; D gene: TRBD2; J gene: TRBJ2-1; V gene: TRBV28; CDR3 protein: CASSSRTSGRYNEQFF; CDR3 DNA: TGTGCCAGCAGTTCACGGACTAGCGGGAGGTACAATGAGCAGTTCTTC
clone size: NA; D gene: NA; J gene: TRBJ1-6; V gene: TRBV7-9; CDR3 protein: CASTVGGDPYNSPLHF; CDR3 DNA: TGTGCCAGCACCGTAGGCGGGGATCCCTATAATTCACCCCTCCACTTT
clone size: few; D gene: NA; J gene: TRBJ1-2; V gene: TRBV7-6; CDR3 protein: CASSLQSGGRVNGYTF; CDR3 DNA: TGTGCCAGCAGCTTACAGTCAGGAGGAAGAGTTAATGGCTACACCTTC
clone size: NA; D gene: TRBD1; J gene: TRBJ1-1; V gene: TRBV19; CDR3 protein: CASRTGLSGTEAFF; CDR3 DNA: TGTGCCAGTAGGACAGGGCTTAGTGGGACTGAAGCTTTCTTT
clone size: NA; D gene: NA; J gene: TRBJ1-2; V gene: TRBV28; CDR3 protein: CASSLPTTGIRGYTF; CDR3 DNA: TGTGCCAGCAGTTTACCCACAACAGGGATAAGGGGCTACACCTTC
clone size: NA; D gene: TRBD1; J gene: TRBJ2-6; V gene: TRBV29-1; CDR3 protein: CSVEDVGQGGPGANVLTF; CDR3 DNA: TGCAGCGTTGAAGATGTAGGACAGGGTGGCCCTGGGGCCAACGTCCTGACTTTC
clone size: few; D gene: NA; J gene: TRBJ1-5; V gene: TRBV5-4; CDR3 protein: CASSLAPGSNQPQHF; CDR3 DNA: TGTGCCAGCAGCTTGGCCCCCGGGAGCAATCAGCCCCAGCATTTT
clone size: NA; D gene: NA; J gene: TRBJ2-7; V gene: TRBV28; CDR3 protein: CASSSGGTGKHEQYF; CDR3 DNA: TGTGCCAGCAGTTCGGGGGGGACAGGGAAACACGAGCAGTACTTC
clone size: NA; D gene: NA; J gene: TRBJ2-7; V gene: TRBV28; CDR3 protein: CASSLRQKEYEQYF; CDR3 DNA: TGTGCCAGCAGTTTACGGCAGAAGGAGTACGAGCAGTACTTC
clone size: NA; D gene: TRBD1; J gene: TRBJ1-5; V gene: TRBV19; CDR3 protein: CASSLGTGWQPQHF; CDR3 DNA: TGTGCCAGTAGTCTCGGGACAGGGTGGCAGCCCCAGCATTTT
clone size: NA; D gene: NA; J gene: TRBJ2-7; V gene: TRBV6-5; CDR3 protein: CATRDTLYEQYF; CDR3 DNA: TGTGCCACCAGGGACACCCTATACGAGCAGTACTTC
clone size: NA; D gene: TRBD2; J gene: TRBJ2-7; V gene: TRBV3-1/TRBV3-2; CDR3 protein: CASSSFRTGTSGPYEQYF; CDR3 DNA: TGTGCCAGCAGTTCCTTTCGGACCGGGACTAGTGGTCCCTACGAGCAGTACTTC
clone size: NA; D gene: TRBD1; J gene: TRBJ2-2; V gene: TRBV6-4; CDR3 protein: CASRPDRASAGELFF; CDR3 DNA: TGTGCCAGCAGGCCGGACAGGGCGTCGGCCGGGGAGCTGTTTTTT
clone size: few; D gene: TRBD1; J gene: TRBJ1-2; V gene: TRBV7-2; CDR3 protein: CASSPPGQDNYGYTF; CDR3 DNA: TGTGCCAGCAGCCCTCCGGGACAGGATAACTATGGCTACACCTTC